These 17 T cell receptor beta chains came from one sample sequenced in a study of PD-1 blockade in classical Hodgkin lymphoma (dated by TCRdb to between 2020 and 2021). The library was built by means of the immunoSEQ multiplex PCR assay. TCRdb provides this immuneACCESS table in a form limited to in-frame rearrangements. Some clones are lacking; in checked studies, under half of them reflect an unresolved V gene, and why the rest are absent is not known. The sample includes 50,000 to 75,000 clones, with around 91% observed a single time. Of the sample, over 14% is held by the ten largest clones. The time point tag for this specimen amounts to: cycle 1 day 1 (C1D1), immediately before nivolumab initiation. Every trial patient had relapsed following autologous stem cell transplantation, and prior brentuximab vedotin exposure was what differed among cohorts A, B and C. This sample comprised peripheral blood mononuclear cells (PBMCs), obtained at baseline. The source of these receptors is a human donor with classical Hodgkin lymphoma.

This chain links TRBV7-6 with TRBJ2-1; 8 nucleotides match TRBD1. This CDR3 is 15 amino acids long. The trim removed 4 bases at V and 1 base at J, leaving 3 bases unmatched. The V gene's germline CDR1 is SGHVS and CDR2 FNYEAQ. Here the CDR3 DNA reads TGTGCCAGCAGCTCCGGACAGGGATCCTACAATGAGCAGTTCTTC. It codes for CASSSGQGSYNEQFF.

The chain carries TRBV10-3 and TRBJ2-7; 12 nucleotides line up with TRBD2. The germline gives CDR1 ENHRY, CDR2 SYGVKD. The V gene end was trimmed by 6 bases and the J gene end by 4 bases; junction bases not matched to a gene: 10. This CDR3 has 16 amino acids. The CDR3 sequence is CAISARTSGVIYEQYF. The DNA of the CDR3 is TGTGCCATCAGCGCCCGGACTAGCGGGGTTATATACGAGCAGTACTTC.

This clone was counted between two and nine times. The chain joins TRBV7-6 to TRBJ1-1; the D is unclear. Germline V gene lookup returns CDR1 SGHVS and CDR2 FNYEAQ. Trimming pared 4 bases from V and 5 bases from J, leaving 8 bases between. This CDR3 comprises 12 residues. The CDR3 sequence: CASSSGGTEAFF. DNA for the CDR3: TGTGCCAGCAGCTCGGGCGGAACTGAAGCTTTCTTT.

The chain links TRBV7-9 to TRBJ1-1; D is unclear. CDR1 is SEHNR and CDR2 is FQNEAQ in the germline V gene (reference sequence). Trimming pared 6 bases from V and 0 bases from J, leaving 5 bases between. This CDR3 contains 12 residues. The CDR3 here is CASRWLNTEAFF. The CDR3 DNA sequence: TGTGCCAGCAGGTGGTTGAACACTGAAGCTTTCTTT.

This clone was counted between two and nine times. V gene TRBV5-5 combines with J gene TRBJ2-2, with no clear D. The CDR3 is made up of 12 amino acids. V shed 1 base and J shed 7 bases, with 5 bases lying between them. Germline values: CDR1 SGHKS, CDR2 YYEKEE (reference sequence). The DNA of the CDR3 is TGTGCCAGCAGCTTGACGATCGGGGAGCTGTTTTTT. It codes for CASSLTIGELFF.

The CDR3 loop is CASSPGRSESDTQYF. CDR3 nucleotide sequence: TGTGCCAGCTCACCGGGTCGGAGCGAGTCAGATACGCAGTATTTT. This chain connects TRBV18 to TRBJ2-3; D is undetermined. In germline, CDR1 is KGHSH, CDR2 LQKENI. The CDR3 consists of 15 residues. The germline V and J ends were trimmed by 3 bases and 4 bases, with 14 bases remaining between them.

The gene calls are TRBV2 and TRBJ2-2, with TRBD1 identical over 8 bases. V was clipped by 6 bases and J by 7 bases; unmatched bases: 7. CDR3 size: 14 residues. Germline assignment: CDR1 SNHLY and CDR2 FYNNEI. The CDR3 DNA reads TGTGCCAGCAGGCAGGGGGCGGAAGGCGGGGAGCTGTTTTTT. Translated: CASRQGAEGGELFF. The complete variable domain, with remaining parts taken from reference TRBV2 and TRBJ2-2, reads EPEVTQTPSHQVTQMGQEVILRCVPISNHLYFYWYRQILGQKVEFLVSFYNNEISEKSEIFDDQFSVERPDGSNFTLKIRSTKLEDSAMYFCASRQGAEGGELFFGEGSRLTVL.

This clone showed up just a few times. V gene TRBV2 combines with J gene TRBJ1-6; TRBD1 matches at 7 bases. Germline V gene data show CDR1 as SNHLY and CDR2 as FYNNEI. J gave up 6 bases and V 8 bases, and 13 bases lay outside the gene matches. There are 16 residues in the CDR3. The CDR3 DNA is TGTGCCAGCGTAGGGGGACAGACGGCTGGTAATTCACCCCTCCACTTT. This gives the protein CASVGGQTAGNSPLHF.

The genes are TRBV27 and TRBJ2-3, with TRBD2 as a possible D gene (5 bases). V was cut by 4 bases and J by 5 bases, with 13 bases left in between. The CDR3 runs 14 residues. Per the germline V gene, CDR1 is MNHEY and CDR2 is SMNVEV (reference sequence). The CDR3: CASSYLARGDTQYF. Written as DNA, the CDR3 is TGTGCCAGCAGTTACTTAGCGAGAGGAGATACGCAGTATTTT.

This clone was seen a single time. This chain joins TRBV7-2 and TRBJ1-2; 7 bases fit TRBD1. Germline CDR1 is SGHTA and CDR2 is FQGNSA. The trim removed 0 bases at V and 5 bases at J, leaving 6 bases unmatched. The CDR3 runs 15 residues. The CDR3 spells CASSLAGTEGYGYTF. The DNA of the CDR3 is TGTGCCAGCAGCTTAGCCGGGACAGAGGGATATGGCTACACCTTC.

V gene TRBV5-4 combines with J gene TRBJ1-1; 7 bases fit TRBD1. Germline V gives CDR1 SGHNT, CDR2 YYREEE (reference sequence). Losses at the gene ends were 2 bases for V and 8 bases for J; bases not matched to a gene: 9. The CDR3 is made up of 14 amino acids. CDR3 loop: CASSFGTDPKEAFF. The CDR3 nucleotides read TGTGCCAGCAGCTTTGGGACAGACCCTAAAGAAGCTTTCTTT. The full variable domain, in which reference TRBV5-4 and TRBJ1-1 provide the parts outside the CDR3, is ETGVTQSPTHLIKTRGQQVTLRCSSQSGHNTVSWYQQALGQGPQFIFQYYREEENGRGNFPPRFSGLQFPNYSSELNVNALELDDSALYLCASSFGTDPKEAFFGQGTRLTVV.

This clone showed up just a few times. The chain links TRBV9 to TRBJ1-6; D remains unclear. V was trimmed by 2 bases and J by 10 bases, leaving 16 bases between them. In germline, CDR1 is SGDLS, CDR2 YYNGEE. This CDR3 is built from 15 residues. The CDR3 reads CASSVGRVRSSPLHF. DNA for the CDR3: TGTGCCAGCAGCGTTGGTAGGGTCCGGTCATCACCCCTCCACTTT.

The chain employs TRBV7-6 and TRBJ1-3; D unresolved. Trimming removed 5 bases at V and 0 bases at J, with 8 bases between. The CDR3 runs 14 residues. Per the germline V gene, CDR1 is SGHVS and CDR2 is FNYEAQ. The CDR3 nucleotides read TGTGCCAGCAGCCTAACGAACTCTGGAAACACCATATATTTT. It translates to CASSLTNSGNTIYF.

The chain is built from TRBV5-1 and TRBJ2-2; 9 bases align to TRBD1. In germline, CDR1 is SGHRS, CDR2 YFSETQ. V was clipped by 4 bases and J by 6 bases; unmatched bases: 10. The CDR3 has 16 amino acids. Here the CDR3 DNA reads TGCGCCAGCAGCACCCGGGACAGGGCTATCGCCGGGGAGCTGTTTTTT. Its protein is CASSTRDRAIAGELFF.

This chain's CDR3 is CASSLGILSNTEAFF. In DNA, the CDR3 is TGTGCCAGCAGCTTAGGGATTTTATCGAACACTGAAGCTTTCTTT. The gene calls are TRBV7-9 and TRBJ1-1; unclear D gene. Germline V lookup: CDR1 SEHNR, CDR2 FQNEAQ (reference sequence). The CDR3 loop spans 15 amino acids. Trimming took 1 base from V and 1 from J, leaving 10 bases between them.

V gene TRBV9 combines with J gene TRBJ2-5; TRBD2 aligns across 9 bases. The CDR3 sequence is 18 residues long. The J segment lost 4 bases and the V segment lost 0 bases, leaving 13 bases of the junction unmatched. Germline values: CDR1 SGDLS, CDR2 YYNGEE. CDR3 region: CASSVVAAGGPSGETQYF. CDR3 DNA sequence: TGTGCCAGCAGCGTAGTAGCGGCGGGGGGGCCGTCCGGAGAGACCCAGTACTTC.

V and J are TRBV7-9 and TRBJ1-4, with TRBD1 as a possible D gene (5 bases). The ends were cut back, 0 bases at V and 6 bases at J, with 17 bases in the middle. Germline V gene data show CDR1 as SEHNR and CDR2 as FQNEAQ (reference sequence). This CDR3 has 17 residues. The CDR3 coding sequence is TGTGCCAGCAGCTTAGCGAGGGAAGACAGATTGGATGAAAAACTGTTTTTT. This encodes CASSLAREDRLDEKLFF.